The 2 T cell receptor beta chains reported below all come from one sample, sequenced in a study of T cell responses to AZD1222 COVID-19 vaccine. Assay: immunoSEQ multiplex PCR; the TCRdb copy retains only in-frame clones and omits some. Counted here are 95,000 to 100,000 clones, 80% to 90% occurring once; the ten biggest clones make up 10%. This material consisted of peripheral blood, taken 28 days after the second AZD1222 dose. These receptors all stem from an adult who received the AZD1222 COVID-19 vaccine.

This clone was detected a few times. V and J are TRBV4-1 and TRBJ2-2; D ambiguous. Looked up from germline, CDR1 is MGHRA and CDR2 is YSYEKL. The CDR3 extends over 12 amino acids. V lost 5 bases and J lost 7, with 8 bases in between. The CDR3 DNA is TGCGCCAGCAGCGGGTCGAACGGGGAGCTGTTTTTT. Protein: CASSGSNGELFF.

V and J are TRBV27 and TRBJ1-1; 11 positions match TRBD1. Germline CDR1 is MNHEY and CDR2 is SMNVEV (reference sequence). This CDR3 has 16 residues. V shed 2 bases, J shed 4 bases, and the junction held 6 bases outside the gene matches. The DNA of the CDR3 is TGTGCCAGCAGTTTAGGACAGGGGGCGGGTGGCACTGAAGCTTTCTTT. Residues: CASSLGQGAGGTEAFF.